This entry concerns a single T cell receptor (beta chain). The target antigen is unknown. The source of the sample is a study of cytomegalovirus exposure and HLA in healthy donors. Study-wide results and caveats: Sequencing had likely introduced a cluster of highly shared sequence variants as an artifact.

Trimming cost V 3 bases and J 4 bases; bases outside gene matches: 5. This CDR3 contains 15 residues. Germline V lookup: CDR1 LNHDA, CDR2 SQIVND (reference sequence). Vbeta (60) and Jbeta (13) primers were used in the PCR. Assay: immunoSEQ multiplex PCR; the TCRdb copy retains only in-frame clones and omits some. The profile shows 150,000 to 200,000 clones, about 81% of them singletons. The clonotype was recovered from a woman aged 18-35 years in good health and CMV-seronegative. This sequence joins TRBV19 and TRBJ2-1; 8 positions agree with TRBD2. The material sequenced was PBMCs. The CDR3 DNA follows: TGTGCCAGTAGTATTGGCGGGGGGAATTACAATGAGCAGTTCTTC. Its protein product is CASSIGGGNYNEQFF.